This T cell receptor (beta chain) was sequenced in a study of T cell responses to AZD1222 COVID-19 vaccine. Data came from immunoSEQ multiplex PCR; TCRdb stores just in-frame clones and leaves some out. The top ten hold about 2.1% of the sample, which has around 160,000 clones, 90% to 95% seen once. V dropped 6 bases and J dropped 6 bases, with 28 bases sitting between them. Germline loops: CDR1 SGDLS, CDR2 YYNGEE. The CDR3 is 17 amino acids. The chain couples TRBV9 to TRBJ2-7; D gene unclear. The sequence came from an adult in good health. The material sequenced was peripheral blood, taken on day 0 of AZD1222 vaccination. CDR3: CASNSHSKNKRSLEQYF. CDR3 sequence (DNA): TGTGCCAGCAACTCTCATTCTAAGAACAAGCGCTCTCTCGAGCAGTACTTC.